A single sample gave rise to the 5 T cell receptor beta chains below, sequenced in a study of T-cell reconstitution after alpha-beta-depleted transplantation in children. The TCRbeta library incorporated unique molecular identifiers. TCRdb re-called the PCR reads through MiXCR, storing one row per CDR3 protein. The sample includes 500,000 to 750,000 distinct CDR3 sequences, 25% to 30% of them seen just once. The sample was PBMCs, taken before TCRalphabeta/CD19-depleted stem cell transplant. These receptors originate from a boy younger than two with Wiskott-Aldrich syndrome, due to receive a stem cell transplant.

The gene calls are TRBV12-3 or TRBV12-4 and TRBJ2-1, with unresolved D. Trimming cost V 8 bases and J 4 bases, with 15 bases left between them. This CDR3 is 14 amino acids long. Here the CDR3 DNA reads TGTGCCAGCGTTTCGACTCTAGGGTACAATGAGCAGTTCTTC. It codes for CASVSTLGYNEQFF.

This clonotype was recorded a few times. The CDR3 bases are TGCGCCAGCATGGAACGGGGGGGAATGAGGAATGAGCAGTTCTTC. Translation gives CASMERGGMRNEQFF. The chain has TRBV5-1 and TRBJ2-1, with 8 bases that match TRBD2. The germline V gene has CDR1 SGHRS and CDR2 YFSETQ. The length of the CDR3 is 15 residues. The V and J ends lost 6 bases and 7 bases, in that order; junction bases with no gene match: 12.

This chain connects TRBV2 to TRBJ2-3; D unresolved. Germline values: CDR1 SNHLY, CDR2 FYNNEI. The CDR3 has 15 residues. The V gene lost 1 base and the J gene lost 1 base, with 9 bases spanning the gap. The CDR3 loop is CASSEDGYRTDTQYF. In DNA, the CDR3 is TGTGCCAGCAGTGAAGACGGGTATCGCACAGATACGCAGTATTTT.

This clonotype was found a few times. The chain links TRBV27 to TRBJ2-7; TRBD1 matches at 9 bases. With 5 bases clipped from V and 5 bases from J, the junction kept 7 bases outside the gene matches. There are 14 residues in the CDR3. Germline CDR1 reads MNHEY; CDR2 reads SMNVEV (reference sequence). The DNA for the CDR3 is TGTGCCAGCAGTACCCGGGACAGGGTAAACGAGCAGTACTTC. This sequence encodes CASSTRDRVNEQYF.

This clonotype came up once. This chain uses TRBV3-1 with TRBJ2-1; D uncertain. With 0 bases removed from V and 15 bases from J, the gap between germline ends came to 18 bases. Germline V CDR1 and CDR2: LGHDT, YNNKEL (reference sequence). CDR3 length equals 14 residues. CDR3 DNA: TGTGCCAGCAGCCAAGATTACCTTTCCCAAAAGCTGTTCTTC. Amino acid sequence: CASSQDYLSQKLFF.